The present TCR beta chain was sequenced within a study of HIV-infected children after antiretroviral therapy interruption. Across the whole study: Weeks 0, 12, interruption end (24 or 48), and about 3 years post-study gave interruption-arm samples.

Treatment noted: PENTA 11 planned treatment interruption arm or continuous ART arm. RNA-based 3' RACE libraries used unique molecular identifiers. TCRdb ran MiXCR on the 3' RACE reads and lists one entry per CDR3 protein. The table records under 50,000 distinct CDR3 sequences, 4.3% of them present only once. This clonotype was seen repeatedly, ten times or more. This clonotype was sampled from a pool of human donors with HIV. Here the sequenced sample was CD45RA+ CD4+ T cells from PBMCs, pooled from several time points, taken from a donor given antiretroviral therapy, either interrupted or continuous. Subset described: naive CD4+ CD45RA+ CD45RO- T cells.

CDR3 protein: CASSYLTHTEAFF. The CDR3, as DNA: TGTGCCAGCAGTTACTTGACCCACACTGAAGCTTTCTTT. V and J are TRBV6-2 or TRBV6-3 and TRBJ1-1; D unclear. This CDR3 region has 13 residues. The V end was cut by 1 base, the J end by 3 bases, with 6 bases between. Germline V CDR1 and CDR2: MNHEY, SVGEGT.